These 6 T cell receptor beta chains were sequenced from one sample in a study of blood T cell repertoires in COVID-19. Only in-frame clones appear in the TCRdb table, and some are missing; sequencing was by immunoSEQ multiplex PCR. This table has about 150,000 clones, around 83% appearing once. Sequences were obtained from peripheral blood. The receptors were gathered from a woman aged 50 to 60 with acute or convalescent COVID-19.

The genes are TRBV9 and TRBJ2-5, with 12 nucleotides matching TRBD1. V trimming: 4 bases; J trimming: 3 bases; junction bases outside the gene matches: 28. The germline V gene has CDR1 SGDLS and CDR2 YYNGEE. The CDR3 is made up of 23 amino acids. The CDR3 is CASSTPGQGAHFVSERAKETQYF. The CDR3, as DNA: TGTGCCAGCAGCACTCCGGGACAGGGGGCTCATTTCGTGTCTGAGCGGGCTAAAGAGACCCAGTACTTC.

V gene TRBV6-5 combines with J gene TRBJ1-5; D is ambiguous. Trimming took off 4 bases at V and 0 bases at J, with 13 bases between the two ends. CDR1 and CDR2 from the germline V gene are MNHEY and SVGAGI. This CDR3 is 16 amino acids long. The CDR3, as DNA: TGTGCCAGCAGTTCCGTCTACGCTAATAGCAATCAGCCCCAGCATTTT. Translating it yields CASSSVYANSNQPQHF.

The chain is built from TRBV25-1 and TRBJ2-5, with D possibly TRBD2 on 6 matching bases. The CDR3 runs 14 residues. Germline V gives CDR1 MGHDK, CDR2 SYGVNS. V was pared by 4 bases and J by 2 bases, with 11 bases between. Here the CDR3 reads CASSVSAGQETQYF. The CDR3 DNA reads TGTGCCAGCAGTGTGTCGGCGGGACAAGAGACCCAGTACTTC.

The chain has TRBV6-2 or TRBV6-3 and TRBJ2-1; perhaps TRBD2 as D (6 bases). This CDR3 has 15 amino acids. V gave up 2 bases and J gave up 8 bases, with 16 bases separating them. Germline V gene lookup returns CDR1 MNHEY and CDR2 SVGEGT. The CDR3 protein is CASSYARRGGDEQFF. CDR3 DNA: TGTGCCAGCAGTTACGCCCGACGGGGCGGGGATGAGCAGTTCTTC.

In this sample, this clone turned up a few times. The gene calls are TRBV5-1 and TRBJ1-3; D not resolved. Germline V gives CDR1 SGHRS, CDR2 YFSETQ. This CDR3 has 16 amino acids. V was clipped by 4 bases and J by 3 bases, with 17 bases between them. CDR3 coding DNA: TGCGCCAGCAGCCTAACCGGGATGAGATATGGAAACACCATATATTTT. Translation: CASSLTGMRYGNTIYF. Full variable domain (rest looked up from reference TRBV5-1 and TRBJ1-3): KAGVTQTPRYLIKTRGQQVTLSCSPISGHRSVSWYQQTPGQGLQFLFEYFSETQRNKGNFPGRFSGRQFSNSRSEMNVSTLELGDSALYLCASSLTGMRYGNTIYFGEGSWLTVV.

The chain combines TRBV4-3 with TRBJ1-2, with D uncertain. Trimming left V 1 base short and J 1 base short, with 10 bases between. CDR1 LGHNA and CDR2 YSLEER come from the germline V gene. This CDR3 contains 15 residues. CDR3 loop: CASSQGDGGNYGYTF. The DNA of the CDR3 is TGCGCCAGCAGCCAAGGAGACGGAGGTAACTATGGCTACACCTTC.